Below are 31 T cell receptor beta chains sequenced from a single sample in a study of shared clonotypes between healthy human individuals. Measured with immunoSEQ multiplex PCR; TCRdb has only the in-frame clones, and not every one. This sample has millions of clones, with around 90% found just once. The sequencing input was naive CD4+ T cells sorted from blood. Described subset: CD45RA+ positively selected. The receptors stem from a man aged 18 to 35 in good health.

The J gene is TRBJ2-1, the V gene TRBV5-1; 8 bases fit TRBD1. The V segment lost 1 base and the J segment 7 bases; nucleotides outside the gene matches: 22. This CDR3 is 20 amino acids long. In germline, CDR1 is SGHRS, CDR2 YFSETQ. The CDR3 bases are TGCGCCAGCAGCTTGTTATTGGAAAGGATCGGGACAGGTTTTTGGAATGAGCAGTTCTTC. This gives the protein CASSLLLERIGTGFWNEQFF.

The genes are TRBV11-3 and TRBJ2-7, with D uncertain. Germline CDR1 is SGHNT and CDR2 is YENEEA. Trimming took off 5 bases at V and 0 bases at J, with 17 bases between the two ends. The CDR3 is 16 residues long. CDR3 nucleotide sequence: TGTGCCAGCAGCCAGCGCCCGCTCCCCCGCTCCTACGAGCAGTACTTC. Encoded protein: CASSQRPLPRSYEQYF. Supplemented by reference TRBV11-3 and TRBJ2-7, the full variable domain reads EAGVVQSPRYKIIEKKQPVAFWCNPISGHNTLYWYLQNLGQGPELLIRYENEEAVDDSQLPKDRFSAERLKGVDSTLKIQPAELGDSAVYLCASSQRPLPRSYEQYFGPGTRLTVT.

On this clone: Mismatch with germline at one junction end may stem from a read error. The chain combines TRBV7-7 with TRBJ1-1; D gene ambiguous. This CDR3 region has 14 residues. Germline V gene data show CDR1 as SSHAT and CDR2 as FNYEAQ (reference sequence). This CDR3 reads CASSLAGRNTEAFF. The DNA for the CDR3 is TGTGCTAGCAGCTTAGCCGGGAGGAACACTGAAGCTTTCTTT.

The rearrangement uses TRBV4-3 and TRBJ1-4; D ambiguous. Germline loops: CDR1 LGHNA, CDR2 YSLEER. The CDR3 is made up of 16 amino acids. Deletions cut 0 bases from V and 0 bases from J, with 8 bases between. The chain's CDR3 is CASSQEFGTTNEKLFF. DNA of the CDR3: TGCGCCAGCAGCCAAGAATTCGGAACAACTAATGAAAAACTGTTTTTT.

The chain recombines TRBV18 with TRBJ2-3; 7 positions agree with TRBD1. V was clipped by 6 bases and J by 6 bases; unmatched bases: 12. Germline CDR1 is KGHSH and CDR2 is LQKENI. The CDR3 is 15 amino acids. Here the CDR3 reads CASSRGQAQSDTQYF. The CDR3 nucleotides are TGTGCCAGCTCCCGTGGACAGGCCCAAAGTGATACGCAGTATTTT.

The chain combines TRBV5-1 with TRBJ2-7, with 10 bases lining up with TRBD2. V was pared by 4 bases and J by 1 base, with 17 bases of the junction left unmatched. From germline, CDR1 is SGHRS and CDR2 YFSETQ. The CDR3 loop spans 19 amino acids. The CDR3: CASSVSGGSGRSRSYEQYF. In DNA form, the CDR3 reads TGCGCCAGCAGCGTAAGCGGGGGTAGCGGGAGGTCCAGATCCTACGAGCAGTACTTC. Combining the CDR3 with reference TRBV5-1 and TRBJ2-7 gives the whole variable domain KAGVTQTPRYLIKTRGQQVTLSCSPISGHRSVSWYQQTPGQGLQFLFEYFSETQRNKGNFPGRFSGRQFSNSRSEMNVSTLELGDSALYLCASSVSGGSGRSRSYEQYFGPGTRLTVT.

The chain is built from TRBV7-2 and TRBJ1-1; 7 bases fit TRBD1. The CDR3 loop spans 14 amino acids. CDR1 is SGHTA, CDR2 FQGNSA, per germline. The J segment lost 5 bases and the V segment lost 2 bases, leaving 5 bases of the junction unmatched. CDR3 region: CASSLRQGHTEAFF. As DNA, the CDR3 is TGTGCCAGCAGCTTACGACAGGGACATACTGAAGCTTTCTTT.

This chain joins TRBV4-1 and TRBJ2-6; D may be TRBD1 or TRBD2 (7 bases each). The CDR3 length is 18 residues. From germline, CDR1 is MGHRA and CDR2 YSYEKL. With 0 bases removed from V and 2 bases from J, the gap between germline ends came to 14 bases. The DNA for the CDR3 is TGCGCCAGCAGCCAAGATCAGGGGGGGCGCGCTGGGGCCAACGTCCTGACTTTC. Its protein product is CASSQDQGGRAGANVLTF.

This clone was picked up one time. The chain couples TRBV10-3 to TRBJ2-4; 9 nucleotides line up with TRBD1. Germline V gene data show CDR1 as ENHRY and CDR2 as SYGVKD. Losses at the gene ends were 10 bases for V and 0 bases for J; bases not matched to a gene: 4. The CDR3 consists of 14 residues. In DNA, the CDR3 is TGTGCCACCGGGACAGGGTTAGCCAAAAACATTCAGTACTTC. Translating it yields CATGTGLAKNIQYF.

The chain employs TRBV11-2 and TRBJ2-3; 10 bases align to TRBD1. Germline CDR1 and CDR2: SGHAT and FQNNGV. With 1 base clipped from V and 7 bases from J, the junction kept 2 bases outside the gene matches. CDR3 length equals 14 residues. CDR3 in DNA: TGTGCCAGCAGCTTAGGGGACAGGGGAAATACGCAGTATTTT. Translation: CASSLGDRGNTQYF.

The chain is built from TRBV5-4 and TRBJ2-3; the match to TRBD2 covers 12 bases. The V gene's germline CDR1 is SGHNT and CDR2 YYREEE (reference sequence). The J segment lost 3 bases and the V segment lost 0 bases, leaving 5 bases of the junction unmatched. There are 17 residues in the CDR3. The CDR3 DNA follows: TGTGCCAGCAGCTTGGCGGCTAGCGGGAGGGTTACAGATACGCAGTATTTT. Its translation: CASSLAASGRVTDTQYF.

V is TRBV6-5 and J is TRBJ2-7, with D possibly matching TRBD2 (6 bases). The CDR3 loop spans 13 amino acids. The V end lost 2 bases, the J end lost 3 bases, and 8 bases lay between the germline ends. Germline assignment: CDR1 MNHEY and CDR2 SVGAGI. The chain's CDR3 is CASSYGTDYEQYF. CDR3 DNA sequence: TGTGCCAGCAGTTACGGGACTGACTACGAGCAGTACTTC.

This clone was detected once. The V and J genes are TRBV7-2 and TRBJ2-3, with TRBD2 as a possible D gene (6 bases). Germline loops: CDR1 SGHTA, CDR2 FQGNSA. With 5 bases removed from V and 4 bases from J, the gap between germline ends came to 16 bases. The CDR3 contains 15 residues. The CDR3 region has the DNA TGTGCCAGCAGCCCCCACGGGGGAGACTCAGATACGCAGTATTTT. Translating gives CASSPHGGDSDTQYF.

The chain joins TRBV9 to TRBJ1-6, with TRBD1 matching over 11 bases. There are 15 residues in the CDR3. After removal of 4 bases from V and 7 bases from J, the junction contained 4 bases not matched to a gene. Per the germline V gene, CDR1 is SGDLS and CDR2 is YYNGEE. This CDR3 is CASSLGTGGNSPLHF. The CDR3, as DNA: TGTGCCAGCAGCCTTGGGACAGGGGGGAATTCACCCCTCCACTTT.

This chain uses TRBV19 with TRBJ2-1, with D possibly being TRBD2 (6 bases). The germline V and J ends were trimmed by 4 bases and 9 bases, with 25 bases remaining between them. The CDR3 length is 17 residues. Germline V gene data show CDR1 as LNHDA and CDR2 as SQIVND (reference sequence). CDR3 protein: CASSKQLLARAQVEQFF. The CDR3 region has the DNA TGTGCCAGTAGTAAGCAACTCCTAGCGAGAGCCCAAGTTGAGCAGTTCTTC.

The chain recombines TRBV19 with TRBJ1-5; TRBD1 agrees at 7 bases. The V gene end was trimmed by 4 bases and the J gene end by 4 bases; junction bases not matched to a gene: 7. This CDR3 contains 15 residues. Germline CDR1 reads LNHDA; CDR2 reads SQIVND (reference sequence). The CDR3 DNA reads as TGTGCCAGTAGTAGGACTCGGACAGGAAATCAGCCCCAGCATTTT. This translates into CASSRTRTGNQPQHF.

The rearrangement links TRBV5-1 to TRBJ2-7, with TRBD1 matching 8 bases. V shed 1 base, J shed 5 bases, and the junction held 8 bases outside the gene matches. Germline V CDR1 and CDR2: SGHRS, YFSETQ. This CDR3 spans 15 amino acids. CDR3 region: CASSLRQGQGNEQYF. The CDR3 coding sequence is TGCGCCAGCAGCTTGCGACAGGGGCAGGGAAACGAGCAGTACTTC. Variable domain in full (rest from reference TRBV5-1 and TRBJ2-7): KAGVTQTPRYLIKTRGQQVTLSCSPISGHRSVSWYQQTPGQGLQFLFEYFSETQRNKGNFPGRFSGRQFSNSRSEMNVSTLELGDSALYLCASSLRQGQGNEQYFGPGTRLTVT.

This CDR3 reads CASSEQSGRSSYEQYF. For the CDR3, the DNA is TGTGCCAGCAGTGAACAGAGCGGGAGGAGCTCCTACGAGCAGTACTTC. J is TRBJ2-7 and V is TRBV6-1; TRBD2 aligns across 9 bases. The CDR3 consists of 16 residues. The germline CDR1 and CDR2 sequences are MNHNS and SASEGT. V shed 2 bases, J shed 0 bases, and the junction held 5 bases outside the gene matches.

The gene calls are TRBV7-3 and TRBJ2-1; possible D gene TRBD1, 6 bases. Trimming shortened V by 5 bases and J by 8 bases, and 13 bases separated the two germline ends. The CDR3 sequence is 13 residues long. Germline values: CDR1 SGHTA, CDR2 FQGTGA. CDR3 in amino acids: CASSPTGLHEQFF. In DNA, the CDR3 is TGTGCCAGCAGCCCTACAGGGCTTCATGAGCAGTTCTTC. Full variable domain (outside the CDR3, taken from reference TRBV7-3 and TRBJ2-1): GAGVSQTPSNKVTEKGKYVELRCDPISGHTALYWYRQSLGQGPEFLIYFQGTGAADDSGLPNDRFFAVRPEGSVSTLKIQRTERGDSAVYLCASSPTGLHEQFFGPGTRLTVL.

The genes are TRBV4-1 and TRBJ2-2, with a weak D call TRBD2 (6 bases). Trimming took 4 bases from V and 4 from J, leaving 13 bases between them. The CDR3 is 15 amino acids. The V gene's germline CDR1 is MGHRA and CDR2 YSYEKL. CDR3 sequence (DNA): TGCGCCAGCAGCCTAGAACAGACTAGCACCGGGGAGCTGTTTTTT. It yields the protein CASSLEQTSTGELFF.

V usage is TRBV2 and J usage is TRBJ2-5; D unclear. The CDR3 spans 14 residues. The germline V gene encodes CDR1 SNHLY and CDR2 FYNNEI. Trimming took off 3 bases at V and 3 bases at J, with 11 bases between the two ends. This CDR3 reads CASSEEPMEETQYF. CDR3 bases: TGTGCCAGCAGTGAGGAGCCAATGGAAGAGACCCAGTACTTC.

The chain joins TRBV7-9 to TRBJ2-7; D is unresolved. The germline V gene encodes CDR1 SEHNR and CDR2 FQNEAQ (reference sequence). With 10 bases removed from V and 3 bases from J, the gap between germline ends came to 19 bases. This CDR3 contains 14 residues. The CDR3 sequence is CAIIPSGRIYEQYF. The CDR3 DNA reads TGTGCCATCATCCCCTCGGGCAGAATCTACGAGCAGTACTTC.

The V and J genes are TRBV28 and TRBJ2-1, with D tentatively TRBD1 or TRBD2 (6 bases each). V lost 7 bases to trimming and J lost 14 bases, with 21 bases between them. The CDR3 sequence is 13 residues long. CDR1 and CDR2 (germline): MDHEN, SYDVKM. The CDR3 here is CASTLKGGKYEFF. CDR3 in DNA: TGTGCCAGCACCCTTAAGGGGGGTAAATACGAGTTCTTC.

The J gene is TRBJ2-2, the V gene TRBV9, with D unresolved. Germline V gives CDR1 SGDLS, CDR2 YYNGEE. Trimming removed 4 bases from V and 8 bases from J, with 9 bases in between. The CDR3 length is 12 residues. CDR3 amino acids: CASSLAAGELFF. The CDR3 nucleotides are TGTGCCAGCAGCCTCGCGGCGGGGGAGCTGTTTTTT.

The rearrangement uses TRBV28 and TRBJ1-2; TRBD1 agrees at 9 bases. There are 15 residues in the CDR3. Germline-derived CDR1 and CDR2 are MDHEN and SYDVKM. V lost 3 bases and J lost 3; bases outside the gene matches: 5. The CDR3, as DNA: TGTGCCAGCAGTTTTACAGGGGGCGCATACTATGGCTACACCTTC. This sequence encodes CASSFTGGAYYGYTF.

The CDR3 DNA sequence: TGTGCCAGCAGGACCGGGACTAAAATTCTCTACGAGCAGTACTTC. It yields the protein CASRTGTKILYEQYF. V is TRBV6-5 and J is TRBJ2-7; 7 bases match TRBD2. The germline V gene encodes CDR1 MNHEY and CDR2 SVGAGI. This CDR3 has 15 residues. V lost 6 bases, J lost 3 bases, and 11 bases stayed unmatched.

The chain links TRBV7-2 to TRBJ1-2; weak D call: TRBD1 (6 bases). CDR1 SGHTA and CDR2 FQGNSA come from the germline V gene. Trimming removed 1 base from V and 4 bases from J, with 13 bases in between. This CDR3 comprises 15 residues. For the CDR3, the DNA is TGTGCCAGCAGCTTAGTTCTTGCAGGGGTCTATGGCTACACCTTC. Amino acid sequence: CASSLVLAGVYGYTF.

V gene TRBV7-9 combines with J gene TRBJ2-3; D call uncertain. The V and J ends lost 4 bases and 5 bases respectively, with 7 bases between them. Germline values: CDR1 SEHNR, CDR2 FQNEAQ (reference sequence). The CDR3 is made up of 12 amino acids. CDR3 sequence: CASSSLRDTQYF. The CDR3 nucleotides read TGTGCCAGCAGCTCCCTCCGAGATACGCAGTATTTT.

This rearrangement joins TRBV6-4 to TRBJ2-3; the match to TRBD2 covers 11 bases. CDR1 and CDR2 (germline): MRHNA, SNTAGT. Unmatched junction bases numbered 8, after V lost 3 bases and J lost 6 bases. The CDR3 has 16 residues. In nucleotides, the CDR3 is TGTGCCAGCAGTGATGGACTAGCGGGCCCCGCCGATACGCAGTATTTT. Translation gives CASSDGLAGPADTQYF.

This chain connects TRBV2 to TRBJ2-7; possible D gene TRBD1, 6 bases. The CDR3 extends over 13 amino acids. The germline gives CDR1 SNHLY, CDR2 FYNNEI. The V gene lost 8 bases and the J gene lost 0 bases, with 11 bases spanning the gap. The CDR3 bases are TGTGCCAGCGCGTGGACAGACTCCTACGAGCAGTACTTC. It specifies CASAWTDSYEQYF.

This sequence joins TRBV7-2 and TRBJ1-1, with 10 bases identical to TRBD1. The CDR3 is 14 amino acids. J gave up 7 bases and V 5 bases, and 7 bases lay outside the gene matches. Germline V lookup: CDR1 SGHTA, CDR2 FQGNSA. CDR3 in DNA: TGTGCCAGCAGCCCTGACAGGGGGCGGAGTGAAGCTTTCTTT. Its translation: CASSPDRGRSEAFF. Looking up the rest from reference TRBV7-2 and TRBJ1-1 gives the full variable domain: GAGVSQSPSNKVTEKGKDVELRCDPISGHTALYWYRQSLGQGLEFLIYFQGNSAPDKSGLPSDRFSAERTGGSVSTLTIQRTQQEDSAVYLCASSPDRGRSEAFFGQGTRLTVV.